The entry that follows covers one T cell receptor (beta chain) sequence. Its antigen is not identified. Time point of the sample: sample taken at primary tumor resection. Whole RNA from tumor, nontumor lung or frozen PBMC was sequenced unsorted. Samples came from 72 TRACERx patients with untreated early-stage lung cancer. The data were taken from a study of spatial heterogeneity in lung cancer. This CDR3 spans 16 amino acids. Per germline, CDR1 SNHLY and CDR2 FYNNEI. V dropped 5 bases and J dropped 4; count of bases not matched to a gene: 10. Every TCR cDNA molecule bore its own unique molecular identifier. TCRdb used MiXCR to reprocess the 5' RACE reads, holding one entry per CDR3 protein. The repertoire includes tens of thousands of distinct CDR3 sequences, more than 10% of them detected once, and just over 40% sits in the top ten. Study-level results: At tumor resection, ubiquitous expanded TCRs were detected in blood more often than later.

Sample: PBMCs, taken at surgery. The chain couples TRBV2 to TRBJ2-1; 8 bases agree with TRBD2. This receptor was obtained from a male donor with early-stage non-small cell lung cancer. In nucleotides, the CDR3 is TGTGCCAGCAGTCCCGGATTAGCGGGGAGGTACAATGAGCAGTTCTTC. It codes for CASSPGLAGRYNEQFF.